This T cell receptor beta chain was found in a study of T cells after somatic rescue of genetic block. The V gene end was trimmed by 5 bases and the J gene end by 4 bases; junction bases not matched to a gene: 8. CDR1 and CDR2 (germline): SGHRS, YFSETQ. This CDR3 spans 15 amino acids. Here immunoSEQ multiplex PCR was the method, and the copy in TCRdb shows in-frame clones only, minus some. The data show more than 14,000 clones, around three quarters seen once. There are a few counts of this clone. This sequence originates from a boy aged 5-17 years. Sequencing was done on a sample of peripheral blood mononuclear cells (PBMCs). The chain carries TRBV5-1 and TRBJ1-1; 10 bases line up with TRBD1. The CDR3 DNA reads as TGCGCCAGCAGTCTGGCGTGGACAGGGGGCACTGAAGCTTTCTTT. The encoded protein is CASSLAWTGGTEAFF.